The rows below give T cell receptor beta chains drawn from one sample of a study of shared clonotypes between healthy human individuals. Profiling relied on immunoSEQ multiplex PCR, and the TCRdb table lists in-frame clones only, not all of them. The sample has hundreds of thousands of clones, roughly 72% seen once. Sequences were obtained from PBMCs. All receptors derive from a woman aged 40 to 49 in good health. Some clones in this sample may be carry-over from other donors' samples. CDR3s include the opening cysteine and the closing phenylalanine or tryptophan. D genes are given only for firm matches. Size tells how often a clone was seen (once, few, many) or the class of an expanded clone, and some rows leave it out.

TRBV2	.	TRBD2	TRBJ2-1	CASTSGHNEQFF	TGTGCCAGCACTAGCGGACACAATGAGCAGTTCTTC
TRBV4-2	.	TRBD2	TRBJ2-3	CASSQVLVAGGGETSTDTQYF	TGTGCCAGCAGCCAAGTGTTGGTAGCGGGAGGGGGGGAGACTAGCACAGATACGCAGTATTTT
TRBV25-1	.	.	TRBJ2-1	CASSEYWSEQFF	TGTGCCAGCAGTGAATATTGGAGTGAGCAGTTCTTC
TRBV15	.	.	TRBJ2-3	CATSRAGVGTDTQYF	TGTGCCACCAGCAGAGCGGGGGTTGGCACAGATACGCAGTATTTT
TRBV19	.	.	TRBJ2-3	CASTPHGTDTQYF	TGTGCCAGTACCCCACACGGGACAGATACGCAGTATTTT
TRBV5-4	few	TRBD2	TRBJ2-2	CASSSVAGNTGELFF	TGTGCCAGCAGCAGTGTAGCGGGAAACACCGGGGAGCTGTTTTTT
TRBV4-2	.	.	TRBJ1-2	CASSQGTGYGYTF	TGTGCCAGCAGCCAAGGTACAGGATATGGCTACACCTTC
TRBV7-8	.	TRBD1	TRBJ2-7	CASSRTGKTYEQYF	TGTGCCAGCAGCCGGACAGGAAAGACGTACGAGCAGTACTTC
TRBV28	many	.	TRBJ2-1	CASSLKERDWDEQFF	TGTGCCAGCAGTTTAAAAGAACGGGACTGGGATGAGCAGTTCTTC
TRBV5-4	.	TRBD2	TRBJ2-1	CASSFLAGASSEQFF	TGTGCCAGCAGTTTTCTAGCGGGAGCTTCAAGTGAGCAGTTCTTC
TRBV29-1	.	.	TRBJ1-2	CSVDAGTGGYTF	TGCAGCGTTGACGCAGGGACGGGAGGCTACACCTTC
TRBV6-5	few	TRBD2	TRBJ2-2	CATLAGVAGELFF	TGTGCCACCTTAGCGGGAGTAGCCGGGGAGCTGTTTTTT
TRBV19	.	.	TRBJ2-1	CASQTYRGDLRVEQFF	TGTGCCAGTCAGACTTATCGGGGAGACCTTCGGGTGGAGCAGTTCTTC
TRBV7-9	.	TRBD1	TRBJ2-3	CASSLQGASTDTQYF	TGTGCCAGCAGCTTACAGGGGGCGAGCACAGATACGCAGTATTTT
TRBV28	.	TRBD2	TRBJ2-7	CASSLGLAGGSEQYF	TGTGCCAGCAGTTTGGGTCTAGCGGGAGGGAGCGAGCAGTACTTC
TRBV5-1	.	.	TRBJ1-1	CASSFAVRGGTEAFF	TGCGCCAGCAGCTTTGCAGTTCGAGGGGGCACTGAAGCTTTCTTT
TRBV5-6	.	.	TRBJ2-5	CASSSGRGTETQYF	TGTGCCAGCAGCTCCGGTAGGGGGACGGAGACCCAGTACTTC
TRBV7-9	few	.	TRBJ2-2	CASSNFANTGELFF	TGTGCCAGCTCCAATTTCGCGAACACCGGGGAGCTGTTTTTT
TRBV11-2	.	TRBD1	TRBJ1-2	CASSQDGGTGSYGYTF	TGTGCCAGCAGCCAAGATGGGGGGACAGGGAGCTATGGCTACACCTTC
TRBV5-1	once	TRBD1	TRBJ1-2	CASSLGFGQGGGYTF	TGCGCCAGCAGCTTGGGGTTCGGACAGGGGGGCGGCTACACCTTC
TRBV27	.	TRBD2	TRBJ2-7	CASRASGRGFSYEQYF	TGTGCCAGCAGAGCTAGCGGGAGGGGGTTCTCCTACGAGCAGTACTTC
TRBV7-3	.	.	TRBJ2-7	CASSFPNSYEQYF	TGTGCCAGCAGCTTCCCCAACAGCTACGAGCAGTACTTC
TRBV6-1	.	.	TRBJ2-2	CASSELASAGELFF	TGTGCCAGCAGTGAACTGGCTAGCGCGGGGGAGCTGTTTTTT
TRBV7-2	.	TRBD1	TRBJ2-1	CASSSLRGTGSSEQFF	TGTGCCAGCAGCTCCCTCCGGGGGACAGGGTCAAGTGAGCAGTTCTTC
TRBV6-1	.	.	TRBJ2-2	CASSERPNTGELFF	TGTGCCAGCAGTGAGCGGCCCAACACCGGGGAGCTGTTTTTT
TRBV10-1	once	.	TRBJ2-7	CASSEGPSKAYEQYF	TGCGCCAGCAGTGAGGGGCCTAGCAAAGCCTACGAGCAGTACTTC
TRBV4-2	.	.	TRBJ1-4	CASSYSVGNEKLFF	TGTGCCAGCAGCTACTCCGTTGGTAATGAAAAACTGTTTTTT
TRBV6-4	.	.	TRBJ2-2	CASSAANTGELFF	TGTGCCAGCAGTGCCGCGAACACCGGGGAGCTGTTTTTT
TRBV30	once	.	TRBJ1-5	CAWALGGNQPQHF	TGTGCCTGGGCCCTGGGTGGCAATCAGCCCCAGCATTTT
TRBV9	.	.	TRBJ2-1	CASSLTDRLYNEQFF	TGTGCCAGCAGCCTAACCGACCGCCTCTACAATGAGCAGTTCTTC
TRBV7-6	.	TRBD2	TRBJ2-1	CASSPRPSSGSFAYEQFF	TGTGCCAGCAGCCCACGCCCGAGTAGCGGGAGTTTTGCGTATGAGCAGTTCTTC
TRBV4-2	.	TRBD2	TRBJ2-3	CASSRIAGGSGTAGDTQYF	TGTGCCAGCAGCCGAATAGCGGGAGGGTCCGGCACAGCTGGGGATACGCAGTATTTT
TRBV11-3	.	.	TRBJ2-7	CASSLRGLRCYEQYF	TGTGCCAGCAGCTTAAGGGGTCTTAGGTGCTACGAGCAGTACTTC
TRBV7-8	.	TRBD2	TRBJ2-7	CASSLGIAGVVHEQYF	TGTGCCAGCAGCTTAGGAATAGCGGGAGTAGTCCACGAGCAGTACTTC
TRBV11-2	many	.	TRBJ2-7	CASSLVTYEQYF	TGTGCCAGCAGCTTAGTAACCTACGAGCAGTACTTC
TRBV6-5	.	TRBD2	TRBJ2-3	CASSYRLAGAPDTQYF	TGTGCCAGCAGTTACCGGCTAGCGGGGGCCCCTGATACGCAGTATTTT
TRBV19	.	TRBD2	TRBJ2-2	CASYPIIVPPGLAVTGELFF	TGTGCCAGTTATCCTATAATAGTCCCGCCGGGACTAGCGGTCACCGGGGAGCTGTTTTTT
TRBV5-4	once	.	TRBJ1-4	CASSSGRSNEKLFF	TGTGCCAGCAGCTCCGGACGAAGTAATGAAAAACTGTTTTTT
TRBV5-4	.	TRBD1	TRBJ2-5	CASSRQGVDKETQYF	TGTGCCAGCAGCCGACAGGGGGTCGACAAAGAGACCCAGTACTTC
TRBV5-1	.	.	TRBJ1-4	CASSWGEPNEKLFF	TGCGCCAGCAGCTGGGGGGAGCCCAATGAAAAACTGTTTTTT